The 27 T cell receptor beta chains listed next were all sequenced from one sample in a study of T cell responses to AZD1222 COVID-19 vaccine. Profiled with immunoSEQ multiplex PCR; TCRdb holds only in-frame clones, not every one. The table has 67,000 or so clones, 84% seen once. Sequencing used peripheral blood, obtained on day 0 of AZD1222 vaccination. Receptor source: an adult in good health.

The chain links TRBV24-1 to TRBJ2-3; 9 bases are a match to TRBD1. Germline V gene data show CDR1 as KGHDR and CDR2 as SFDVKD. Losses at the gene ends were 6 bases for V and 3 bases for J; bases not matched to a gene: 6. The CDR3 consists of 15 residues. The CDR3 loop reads CATSQQGAVTDTQYF. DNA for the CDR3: TGTGCCACCAGTCAACAGGGGGCTGTTACAGATACGCAGTATTTT.

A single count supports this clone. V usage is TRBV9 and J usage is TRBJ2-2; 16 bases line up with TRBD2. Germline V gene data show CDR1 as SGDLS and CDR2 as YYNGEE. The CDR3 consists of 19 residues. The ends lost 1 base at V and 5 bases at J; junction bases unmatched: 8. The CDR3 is CASSVRAGLAGGKTGELFF. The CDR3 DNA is TGTGCCAGCAGCGTACGAGCGGGACTAGCGGGGGGGAAAACCGGGGAGCTGTTTTTT.

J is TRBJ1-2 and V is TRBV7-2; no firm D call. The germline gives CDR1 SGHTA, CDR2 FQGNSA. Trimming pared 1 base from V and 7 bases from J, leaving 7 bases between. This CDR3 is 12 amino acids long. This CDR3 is CASSLGAIGYTF. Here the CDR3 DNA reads TGTGCCAGCAGCTTAGGTGCCATTGGCTACACCTTC.

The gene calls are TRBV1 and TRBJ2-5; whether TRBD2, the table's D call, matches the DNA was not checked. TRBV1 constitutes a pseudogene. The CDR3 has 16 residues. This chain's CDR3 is CTSSQVTSGSQETQYF. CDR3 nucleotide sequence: TGCACCAGCAGCCAAGTTACTAGCGGGAGTCAAGAGACCCAGTACTTC.

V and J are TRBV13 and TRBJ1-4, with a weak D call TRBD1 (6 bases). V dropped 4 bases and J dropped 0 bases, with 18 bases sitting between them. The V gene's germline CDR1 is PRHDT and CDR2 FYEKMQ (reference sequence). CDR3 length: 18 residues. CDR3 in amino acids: CASSSDLGQLATNEKLFF. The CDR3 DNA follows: TGTGCCAGCAGCTCAGACCTTGGACAGCTTGCAACTAATGAAAAACTGTTTTTT.

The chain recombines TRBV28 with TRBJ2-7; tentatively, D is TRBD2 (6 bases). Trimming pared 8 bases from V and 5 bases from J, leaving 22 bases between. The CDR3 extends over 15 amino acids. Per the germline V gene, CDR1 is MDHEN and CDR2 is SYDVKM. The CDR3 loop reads CASLGGLGVPNEQYF. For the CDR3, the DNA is TGTGCCAGCCTGGGGGGTCTGGGGGTTCCCAACGAGCAGTACTTC.

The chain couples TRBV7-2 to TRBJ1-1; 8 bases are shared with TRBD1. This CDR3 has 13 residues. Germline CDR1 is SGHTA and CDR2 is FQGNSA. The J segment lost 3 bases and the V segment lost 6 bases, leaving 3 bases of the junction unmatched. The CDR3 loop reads CASSTQGDTEAFF. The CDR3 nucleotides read TGTGCCAGCAGTACACAGGGGGACACTGAAGCTTTCTTT. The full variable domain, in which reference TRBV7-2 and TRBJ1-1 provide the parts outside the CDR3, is GAGVSQSPSNKVTEKGKDVELRCDPISGHTALYWYRQSLGQGLEFLIYFQGNSAPDKSGLPSDRFSAERTGGSVSTLTIQRTQQEDSAVYLCASSTQGDTEAFFGQGTRLTVV.

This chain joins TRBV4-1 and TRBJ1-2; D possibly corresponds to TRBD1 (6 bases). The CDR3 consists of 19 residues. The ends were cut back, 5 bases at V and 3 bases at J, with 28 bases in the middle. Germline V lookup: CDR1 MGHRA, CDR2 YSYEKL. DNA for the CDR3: TGCGCCAGCAGCTTAAATACCTGGTACGGGACACCGGAGGACTATGGCTACACCTTC. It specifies CASSLNTWYGTPEDYGYTF.

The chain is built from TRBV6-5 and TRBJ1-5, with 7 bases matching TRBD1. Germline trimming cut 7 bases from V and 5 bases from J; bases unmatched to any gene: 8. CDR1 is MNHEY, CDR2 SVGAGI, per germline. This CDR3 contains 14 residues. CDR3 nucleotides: TGTGCCAGCACCATACAGGGGCCGGATCAGCCCCAGCATTTT. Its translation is CASTIQGPDQPQHF.

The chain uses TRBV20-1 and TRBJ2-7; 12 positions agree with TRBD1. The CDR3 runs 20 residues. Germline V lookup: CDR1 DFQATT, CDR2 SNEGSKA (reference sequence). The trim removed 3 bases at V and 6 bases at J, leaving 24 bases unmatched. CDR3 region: CSASGIFRDRGRSNKGEQYF. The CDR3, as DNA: TGCAGTGCTAGTGGTATTTTCCGGGACAGGGGGCGAAGTAATAAAGGCGAGCAGTACTTC.

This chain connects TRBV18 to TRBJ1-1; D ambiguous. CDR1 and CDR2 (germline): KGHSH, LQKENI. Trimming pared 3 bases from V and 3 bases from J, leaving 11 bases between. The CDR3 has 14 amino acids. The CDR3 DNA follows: TGTGCCAGCTCACCGCTACCCAGCGACACTGAAGCTTTCTTT. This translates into CASSPLPSDTEAFF.

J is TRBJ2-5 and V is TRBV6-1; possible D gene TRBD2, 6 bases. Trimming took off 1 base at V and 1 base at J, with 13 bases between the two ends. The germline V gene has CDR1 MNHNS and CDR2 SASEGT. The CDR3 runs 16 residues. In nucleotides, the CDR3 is TGTGCCAGCAGTGAAGGCGCGGGGCGATCCCAAGAGACCCAGTACTTC. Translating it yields CASSEGAGRSQETQYF.

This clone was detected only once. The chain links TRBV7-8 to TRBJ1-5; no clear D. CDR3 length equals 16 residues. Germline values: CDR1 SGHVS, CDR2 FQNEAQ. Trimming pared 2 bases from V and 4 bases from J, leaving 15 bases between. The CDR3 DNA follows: TGTGCCAGCAGCTTAAAGGATGGGCGGAATAATCAGCCCCAGCATTTT. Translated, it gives CASSLKDGRNNQPQHF.

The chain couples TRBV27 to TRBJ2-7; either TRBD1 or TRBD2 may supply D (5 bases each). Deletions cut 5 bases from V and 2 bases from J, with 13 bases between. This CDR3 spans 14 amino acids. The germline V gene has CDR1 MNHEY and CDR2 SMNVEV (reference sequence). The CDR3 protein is CASSAWDGTYEQYF. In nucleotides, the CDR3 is TGTGCCAGCAGTGCCTGGGACGGAACCTACGAGCAGTACTTC.

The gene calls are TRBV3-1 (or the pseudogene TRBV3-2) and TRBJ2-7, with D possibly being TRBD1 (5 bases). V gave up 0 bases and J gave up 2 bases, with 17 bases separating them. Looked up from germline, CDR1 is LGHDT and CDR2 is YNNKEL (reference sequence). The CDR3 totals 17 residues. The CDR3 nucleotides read TGTGCCAGCAGCCAAGATGATCCCTTTGGCAGGGCCTACGAGCAGTACTTC. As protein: CASSQDDPFGRAYEQYF.

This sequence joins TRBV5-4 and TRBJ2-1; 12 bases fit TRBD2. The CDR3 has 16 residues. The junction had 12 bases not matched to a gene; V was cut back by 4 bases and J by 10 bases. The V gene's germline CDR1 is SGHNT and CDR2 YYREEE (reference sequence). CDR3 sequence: CASSAAPLAGGREQFF. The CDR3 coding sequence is TGTGCCAGCAGCGCAGCTCCTCTAGCGGGGGGGCGGGAGCAGTTCTTC.

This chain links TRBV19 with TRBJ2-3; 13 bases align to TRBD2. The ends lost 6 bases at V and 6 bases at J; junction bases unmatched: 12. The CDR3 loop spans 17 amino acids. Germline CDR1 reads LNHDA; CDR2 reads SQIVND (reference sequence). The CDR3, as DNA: TGTGCCAGTAGCGATAGCCGACTAGCGGGGGGTCTGGATACGCAGTATTTT. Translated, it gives CASSDSRLAGGLDTQYF.

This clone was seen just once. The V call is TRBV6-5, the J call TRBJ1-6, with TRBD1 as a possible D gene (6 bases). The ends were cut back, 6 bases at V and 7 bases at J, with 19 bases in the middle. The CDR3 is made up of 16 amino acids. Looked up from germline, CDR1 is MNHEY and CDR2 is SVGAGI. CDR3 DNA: TGTGCCAGCAGCTACCCGATTGGGGGCGGCAATTCACCCCTCCACTTT. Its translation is CASSYPIGGGNSPLHF.

The CDR3 DNA follows: TGTGCCAGCAGCTTTGGGGCGACGGAGCAGTTCTTC. Protein: CASSFGATEQFF. The chain employs TRBV7-3 and TRBJ2-1, with D possibly TRBD1 on 5 matching bases. The germline CDR1 and CDR2 sequences are SGHTA and FQGTGA. The CDR3 consists of 12 residues. V was pared by 3 bases and J by 10 bases, with 10 bases between.

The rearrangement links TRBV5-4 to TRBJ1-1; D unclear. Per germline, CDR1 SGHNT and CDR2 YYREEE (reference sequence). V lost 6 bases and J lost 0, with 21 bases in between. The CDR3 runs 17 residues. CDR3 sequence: CASNPINTGGMNTEAFF. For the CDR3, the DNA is TGTGCCAGCAACCCTATAAACACGGGAGGCATGAACACTGAAGCTTTCTTT.

CDR3 bases: TGTGCCAGTAGTACGGGAGACAGGGGGCGCGGTGAAAAACTGTTTTTT. Its translation: CASSTGDRGRGEKLFF. The V gene is TRBV19, the J gene TRBJ1-4; 10 bases fit TRBD1. With V trimmed by 4 bases and J by 7 bases, 9 bases remained unmatched. From germline, CDR1 is LNHDA and CDR2 SQIVND (reference sequence). This CDR3 has 16 amino acids.

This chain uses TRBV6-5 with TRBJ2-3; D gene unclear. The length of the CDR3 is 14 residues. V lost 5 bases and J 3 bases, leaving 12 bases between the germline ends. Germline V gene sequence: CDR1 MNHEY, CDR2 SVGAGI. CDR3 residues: CASSPPGRTDTQYF. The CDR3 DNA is TGTGCCAGCAGTCCCCCCGGCCGGACAGATACGCAGTATTTT.

In DNA form, the CDR3 reads TGCGCCAGCAGCCAGTCGAACACCGGGGAGCTGTTTTTT. It yields the protein CASSQSNTGELFF. V usage is TRBV4-1 and J usage is TRBJ2-2; D gene unclear. CDR1 is MGHRA, CDR2 YSYEKL, per germline. V dropped 3 bases and J dropped 0 bases, with 2 bases sitting between them. The CDR3 covers 13 residues.

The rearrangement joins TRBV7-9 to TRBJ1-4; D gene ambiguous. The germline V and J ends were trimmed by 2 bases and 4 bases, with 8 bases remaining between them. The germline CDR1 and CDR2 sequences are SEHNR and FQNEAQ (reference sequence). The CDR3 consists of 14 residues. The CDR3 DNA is TGTGCCAGCAGCTTATACGCCCTTAATGAAAAACTGTTTTTT. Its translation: CASSLYALNEKLFF.

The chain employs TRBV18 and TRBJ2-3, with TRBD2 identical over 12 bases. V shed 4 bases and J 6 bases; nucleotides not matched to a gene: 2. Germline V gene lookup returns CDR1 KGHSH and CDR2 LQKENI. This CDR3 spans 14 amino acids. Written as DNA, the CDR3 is TGTGCCAGCTCACAACTAGCGGGGGGTGATACGCAGTATTTT. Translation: CASSQLAGGDTQYF. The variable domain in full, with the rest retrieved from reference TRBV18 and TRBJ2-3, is NAGVMQNPRHLVRRRGQEARLRCSPMKGHSHVYWYRQLPEEGLKFMVYLQKENIIDESGMPKERFSAEFPKEGPSILRIQQVVRGDSAAYFCASSQLAGGDTQYFGPGTRLTVL.

Here the CDR3 reads CASMGNTEAFF. The CDR3 DNA follows: TGTGCCAGCATGGGTAACACTGAAGCTTTCTTT. The V and J genes are TRBV6-5 and TRBJ1-1; D unresolved. Trimming removed 7 bases from V and 2 bases from J, with 5 bases in between. Germline V CDR1 and CDR2: MNHEY, SVGAGI. The CDR3 totals 11 residues.

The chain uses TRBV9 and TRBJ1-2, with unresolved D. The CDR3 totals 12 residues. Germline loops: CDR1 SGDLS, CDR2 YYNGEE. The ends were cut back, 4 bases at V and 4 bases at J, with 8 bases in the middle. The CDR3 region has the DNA TGTGCCAGCAGCCGTGCAAGCTATGGCTACACCTTC. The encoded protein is CASSRASYGYTF. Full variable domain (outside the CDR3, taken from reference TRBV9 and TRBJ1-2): DSGVTQTPKHLITATGQRVTLRCSPRSGDLSVYWYQQSLDQGLQFLIQYYNGEERAKGNILERFSAQQFPDLHSELNLSSLELGDSALYFCASSRASYGYTFGSGTRLTVV.